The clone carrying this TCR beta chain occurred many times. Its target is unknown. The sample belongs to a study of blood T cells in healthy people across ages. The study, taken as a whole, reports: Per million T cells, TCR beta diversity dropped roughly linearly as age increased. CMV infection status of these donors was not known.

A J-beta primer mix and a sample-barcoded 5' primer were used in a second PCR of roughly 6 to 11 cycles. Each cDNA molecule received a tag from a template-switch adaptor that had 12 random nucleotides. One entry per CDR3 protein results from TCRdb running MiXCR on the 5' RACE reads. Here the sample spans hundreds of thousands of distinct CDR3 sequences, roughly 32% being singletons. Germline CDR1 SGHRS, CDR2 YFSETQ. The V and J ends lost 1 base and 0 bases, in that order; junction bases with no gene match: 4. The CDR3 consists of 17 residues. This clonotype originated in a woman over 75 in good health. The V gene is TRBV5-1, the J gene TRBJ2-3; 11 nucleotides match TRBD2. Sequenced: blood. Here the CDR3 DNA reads TGCGCCAGCAGCTTGACTAGCGGGGGTGAGAGCACAGATACGCAGTATTTT. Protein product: CASSLTSGGESTDTQYF.